The rows below give T cell receptor beta chains drawn from one sample of a study of shared clonotypes between healthy human individuals. Here immunoSEQ multiplex PCR was the method, and the copy in TCRdb shows in-frame clones only, minus some. The sample includes about 2.3 million clones, under 95% of them seen just once. Input material: naive CD4+ T cells from PBMCs. The receptors come from a young man in good health. Some clones in this sample may be carry-over from other donors' samples. The CDR3 runs from the conserved cysteine through the conserved F or W. The order of the fields is CDR3 length, V gene, clone size, D gene, J gene, CDR3 protein, CDR3 DNA. D genes are given only for firm matches. Only part of the rows carry a size: once, few, many, or a class if the clone is expanded.

CDR3 length: 13; V gene: TRBV4-3; clone size: NA; D gene: TRBD1; J gene: TRBJ2-7; CDR3 protein: CASSQGTGREQYF; CDR3 DNA: TGCGCCAGCAGCCAGGGGACAGGCCGCGAGCAGTACTTC
CDR3 length: 13; V gene: TRBV2; clone size: NA; D gene: NA; J gene: TRBJ2-5; CDR3 protein: CASETGAKETQYF; CDR3 DNA: TGTGCCAGCGAGACGGGGGCGAAAGAGACCCAGTACTTC
CDR3 length: 15; V gene: TRBV28; clone size: NA; D gene: TRBD2; J gene: TRBJ2-1; CDR3 protein: CASSPGSGGYNEQFF; CDR3 DNA: TGTGCCAGCAGCCCTGGGAGCGGGGGCTACAATGAGCAGTTCTTC
CDR3 length: 15; V gene: TRBV15; clone size: NA; D gene: TRBD1; J gene: TRBJ1-2; CDR3 protein: CATSRDRTGINGYTF; CDR3 DNA: TGTGCCACCAGCAGAGATAGGACAGGCATAAATGGCTACACCTTC
CDR3 length: 16; V gene: TRBV4-2; clone size: NA; D gene: TRBD2; J gene: TRBJ2-3; CDR3 protein: CASSQPSGRATDTQYF; CDR3 DNA: TGTGCCAGCAGCCAACCTAGCGGGAGGGCGACAGATACGCAGTATTTT
CDR3 length: 15; V gene: TRBV7-9; clone size: NA; D gene: TRBD1; J gene: TRBJ2-7; CDR3 protein: CASSLTLGQATEQYF; CDR3 DNA: TGTGCCAGCAGCTTAACCCTCGGACAGGCCACCGAGCAGTACTTC
CDR3 length: 13; V gene: TRBV5-4; clone size: NA; D gene: NA; J gene: TRBJ2-7; CDR3 protein: CASSRDISYEQYF; CDR3 DNA: TGTGCCAGCAGTCGTGACATCTCCTACGAGCAGTACTTC
CDR3 length: 15; V gene: TRBV5-5; clone size: NA; D gene: NA; J gene: TRBJ2-7; CDR3 protein: CASSSARATHYEQYF; CDR3 DNA: TGTGCCAGCAGCTCCGCTAGGGCTACGCACTACGAGCAGTACTTC
CDR3 length: 15; V gene: TRBV11-1; clone size: NA; D gene: NA; J gene: TRBJ2-2; CDR3 protein: CASSLGRVNTGELFF; CDR3 DNA: TGTGCCAGCAGCCTGGGACGGGTGAACACCGGGGAGCTGTTTTTT
CDR3 length: 14; V gene: TRBV7-9; clone size: NA; D gene: NA; J gene: TRBJ1-1; CDR3 protein: CASSFLLRVPEAFF; CDR3 DNA: TGTGCCAGCAGCTTCCTCCTCAGGGTACCCGAAGCTTTCTTT
CDR3 length: 12; V gene: TRBV5-1; clone size: NA; D gene: NA; J gene: TRBJ2-5; CDR3 protein: CASRAGVETQYF; CDR3 DNA: TGCGCCAGCAGGGCCGGAGTGGAGACCCAGTACTTC
CDR3 length: 16; V gene: TRBV28; clone size: NA; D gene: NA; J gene: TRBJ2-1; CDR3 protein: CASSPPTSGERGEQFF; CDR3 DNA: TGTGCCAGCAGTCCGCCCACGAGCGGTGAAAGGGGTGAGCAGTTCTTC
CDR3 length: 17; V gene: TRBV6-1; clone size: NA; D gene: TRBD2; J gene: TRBJ2-3; CDR3 protein: CASSDGGVVDGTDTQYF; CDR3 DNA: TGTGCCAGCAGTGATGGGGGGGTGGTCGACGGCACAGATACGCAGTATTTT
CDR3 length: 14; V gene: TRBV6-1; clone size: NA; D gene: NA; J gene: TRBJ2-2; CDR3 protein: CASRYAWNTGELFF; CDR3 DNA: TGTGCCAGCAGGTACGCATGGAACACCGGGGAGCTGTTTTTT
CDR3 length: 13; V gene: TRBV18; clone size: NA; D gene: NA; J gene: TRBJ2-5; CDR3 protein: CASSPGYQETQYF; CDR3 DNA: TGTGCCAGCTCACCTGGGTACCAAGAGACCCAGTACTTC
CDR3 length: 17; V gene: TRBV4-1; clone size: NA; D gene: NA; J gene: TRBJ1-5; CDR3 protein: CASSQETPTGSNQPQHF; CDR3 DNA: TGCGCCAGCAGCCAAGAGACTCCAACGGGTAGCAATCAGCCCCAGCATTTT
CDR3 length: 14; V gene: TRBV6-1; clone size: once; D gene: NA; J gene: TRBJ1-5; CDR3 protein: CASSPEALTSGGHF; CDR3 DNA: TGTGCCAGCAGTCCTGAAGCCCTGACATCCGGCGGGCATTTT
CDR3 length: 11; V gene: TRBV28; clone size: NA; D gene: TRBD2; J gene: TRBJ2-7; CDR3 protein: CASGTSYEQYF; CDR3 DNA: TGTGCCAGCGGGACTAGCTACGAGCAGTACTTC
CDR3 length: 12; V gene: TRBV7-9; clone size: NA; D gene: NA; J gene: TRBJ1-5; CDR3 protein: CASRYGNQPQHF; CDR3 DNA: TGTGCCAGCAGGTATGGCAATCAGCCCCAGCATTTT
CDR3 length: 13; V gene: TRBV16; clone size: few; D gene: NA; J gene: TRBJ1-1; CDR3 protein: CASSQLMNTEAFF; CDR3 DNA: TGTGCCAGCAGCCAATTAATGAACACTGAAGCTTTCTTT
CDR3 length: 21; V gene: TRBV9; clone size: NA; D gene: TRBD2; J gene: TRBJ2-1; CDR3 protein: CASSVAIPSTKIAGGNSEQFF; CDR3 DNA: TGTGCCAGCAGCGTAGCTATCCCTTCCACGAAAATAGCGGGAGGTAACAGTGAGCAGTTCTTC
CDR3 length: 15; V gene: TRBV28; clone size: NA; D gene: TRBD2; J gene: TRBJ2-7; CDR3 protein: CASGGVSGSRYEQYF; CDR3 DNA: TGTGCCAGCGGAGGGGTCAGCGGGAGCAGGTACGAGCAGTACTTC
CDR3 length: 17; V gene: TRBV4-3; clone size: NA; D gene: NA; J gene: TRBJ2-3; CDR3 protein: CASSQRRGLTKTDTQYF; CDR3 DNA: TGCGCCAGCAGCCAGAGAAGGGGACTGACAAAAACAGATACGCAGTATTTT
CDR3 length: 14; V gene: TRBV19; clone size: NA; D gene: TRBD2; J gene: TRBJ2-7; CDR3 protein: CASSSGRSSYEQYF; CDR3 DNA: TGTGCCAGTAGTAGCGGGAGGTCCTCCTACGAGCAGTACTTC
CDR3 length: 13; V gene: TRBV11-2; clone size: NA; D gene: TRBD1; J gene: TRBJ2-5; CDR3 protein: CASSQDREETQYF; CDR3 DNA: TGTGCCAGCAGCCAGGACAGGGAAGAGACCCAGTACTTC
CDR3 length: 13; V gene: TRBV25-1; clone size: few; D gene: NA; J gene: TRBJ1-4; CDR3 protein: CASSRTANEKLFF; CDR3 DNA: TGTGCCAGCAGCCGGACAGCTAATGAAAAACTGTTTTTT
CDR3 length: 15; V gene: TRBV30; clone size: NA; D gene: TRBD1; J gene: TRBJ2-1; CDR3 protein: CAWSTGTGLYNEQFF; CDR3 DNA: TGTGCCTGGAGTACTGGGACAGGTCTTTACAATGAGCAGTTCTTC
CDR3 length: 15; V gene: TRBV4-2; clone size: NA; D gene: NA; J gene: TRBJ2-1; CDR3 protein: CASSPLASSYNEQFF; CDR3 DNA: TGTGCCAGCAGCCCCTTGGCAAGCTCCTACAATGAGCAGTTCTTC